The 17 T cell receptor beta chains given below trace back to one sample, sequenced in a study of blood T cell repertoires in COVID-19. Assay used: immunoSEQ multiplex PCR; TCRdb lists only in-frame clones, some missing. The repertoire includes approximately 350,000 clones, roughly 84% of them detected once, and 2.5% to 3% sits in the top ten. The sample was PBMCs or T cells enriched from blood (not recorded which). These receptors were collected from a woman aged 25 to 39 who had recovered from COVID-19.

This clone appeared a single time. This chain joins TRBV10-3 and TRBJ2-2; 10 bases line up with TRBD1. J was trimmed by 5 bases and V by 3 bases; bases with no gene match: 12. Germline values: CDR1 ENHRY, CDR2 SYGVKD. The CDR3 is made up of 18 amino acids. The CDR3, as DNA: TGTGCCATCAGTGACCCGGGACAGGGGCGAGTGGATACCGGGGAGCTGTTTTTT. It is translated as CAISDPGQGRVDTGELFF.

Worth noting for this clone: One end of the junction fails to match germline, which may point to a read error. This chain joins TRBV19 and TRBJ2-1; unclear D gene. Germline assignment: CDR1 LNHDA and CDR2 SQIVND (reference sequence). CDR3 size: 15 residues. The CDR3 coding sequence is TGTGCCAGTAGTTTAGAGCGTACCTCCTACAATGAGCAGTTCTTC. It is translated as CASSLERTSYNEQFF.

V is TRBV15 and J is TRBJ2-7, with TRBD2 as a possible D gene (5 bases). The CDR3 totals 11 residues. The germline V and J ends were trimmed by 5 bases and 7 bases, with 9 bases remaining between them. The germline gives CDR1 LNHNV, CDR2 YYDKDF (reference sequence). CDR3 residues: CATSDRGEQYF. The CDR3 DNA is TGTGCCACCAGCGACCGAGGGGAGCAGTACTTC.

This clone was seen at least ten times. The CDR3 here is CASSLVARDRGGNTIYF. The CDR3 DNA sequence: TGTGCCAGCAGCTTAGTGGCCCGGGACAGGGGAGGAAACACCATATATTTT. The chain recombines TRBV7-2 with TRBJ1-3; the match to TRBD1 covers 10 bases. This CDR3 spans 17 amino acids. Germline CDR1 reads SGHTA; CDR2 reads FQGNSA. The V segment lost 1 base and the J segment 4 bases; nucleotides outside the gene matches: 7.

This clone was recorded a few times. V usage is TRBV14 and J usage is TRBJ1-3, with D perhaps matching TRBD1 (6 bases). The CDR3 totals 17 residues. The germline CDR1 and CDR2 sequences are SGHDN and FVKESK. V was clipped by 4 bases and J by 0 bases, with 16 bases between them. The CDR3 sequence: CASSLRQGRLSGNTIYF. The DNA of the CDR3 is TGTGCCAGCAGCCTCAGGCAGGGGAGACTCTCTGGAAACACCATATATTTT.

The chain couples TRBV3-1 (or the pseudogene TRBV3-2) to TRBJ2-6, with D perhaps TRBD1 (6 bases). The germline V gene encodes CDR1 LGHDT and CDR2 YNNKEL (reference sequence). CDR3 length: 17 amino acids. V lost 3 bases to trimming and J lost 1 base, with 13 bases between them. The CDR3: CASSQALRGSGANVLTF. Written as DNA, the CDR3 is TGTGCCAGCAGCCAGGCCTTAAGGGGGTCTGGGGCCAACGTCCTGACTTTC.

This clone was recorded only once. The chain uses TRBV1 and TRBJ1-2; the table gives TRBD1 as D, unverified against the DNA. TRBV1 is a listed pseudogene. The CDR3 consists of 16 residues. The CDR3 coding sequence is TGCACCAGCATTAGGGACAGGGGGAGTCGTAACTATGGCTACACCTTC. Amino acid sequence: CTSIRDRGSRNYGYTF.

This rearrangement joins TRBV7-2 to TRBJ2-7; a possible D gene is TRBD1 (6 bases). This CDR3 spans 14 amino acids. Germline CDR1 is SGHTA and CDR2 is FQGNSA. The V end lost 1 base, the J end lost 4 bases, and 11 bases lay between the germline ends. This CDR3 reads CASSLETGTYEQYF. As DNA, the CDR3 is TGTGCCAGCAGCTTAGAGACAGGAACTTACGAGCAGTACTTC.

The J gene is TRBJ1-1, the V gene TRBV19, with a weak D call TRBD1 (5 bases). CDR3 length: 13 residues. Germline CDR1 reads LNHDA; CDR2 reads SQIVND (reference sequence). The V and J ends lost 5 bases and 1 base respectively, with 8 bases between them. The CDR3 DNA reads TGTGCCAGTAGTCTCGGGGGGAACACTGAAGCTTTCTTT. It translates to CASSLGGNTEAFF.

This clone was counted once. The chain recombines TRBV5-4 with TRBJ1-2; 7 nucleotides match TRBD1. CDR1 and CDR2 (germline): SGHNT, YYREEE (reference sequence). V gave up 4 bases and J gave up 7 bases; unmatched junction bases: 10. CDR3 length: 14 residues. The CDR3 DNA sequence: TGTGCCAGCAGCGCCGATCTCGCAGGGGGTGGCTACACCTTC. Its translation: CASSADLAGGGYTF.

The chain combines TRBV5-1 with TRBJ2-3; 8 nucleotides line up with TRBD2. Trimming took 0 bases from V and 4 from J; bases not matched to a gene: 7. The CDR3 consists of 16 residues. Germline values: CDR1 SGHRS, CDR2 YFSETQ. The CDR3 here is CASSLATSVQSDTQYF. The CDR3 DNA sequence: TGCGCCAGCAGCTTGGCGACTAGCGTACAATCAGATACGCAGTATTTT.

V usage is TRBV20-1 and J usage is TRBJ1-2; D call uncertain. The germline gives CDR1 DFQATT, CDR2 SNEGSKA (reference sequence). The CDR3 runs 13 residues. V shed 3 bases and J shed 2 bases, with 10 bases lying between them. CDR3 protein: CSASEMQNYGYTF. CDR3 nucleotide sequence: TGCAGTGCTAGTGAAATGCAGAACTATGGCTACACCTTC.

V and J are TRBV7-9 and TRBJ2-5, with unresolved D. Between the trimmed V and J ends, which lost 1 base and 1 base, there was a span of 16 bases. The CDR3 runs to 17 residues. Germline loops: CDR1 SEHNR, CDR2 FQNEAQ (reference sequence). For the CDR3, the DNA is TGTGCCAGCAGCTTAGGCCTCGCAACACATCCCCAAGAGACCCAGTACTTC. Amino acid sequence: CASSLGLATHPQETQYF. Full variable domain (rest looked up from reference TRBV7-9 and TRBJ2-5): DTGVSQNPRHKITKRGQNVTFRCDPISEHNRLYWYRQTLGQGPEFLTYFQNEAQLEKSRLLSDRFSAERPKGSFSTLEIQRTEQGDSAMYLCASSLGLATHPQETQYFGPGTRLLVL.

In its sample, this clone was seen a few times. The chain has TRBV29-1 and TRBJ2-7, with D tentatively TRBD2 (5 bases). The CDR3 is 12 amino acids. In germline, CDR1 is SQVTM, CDR2 ANQGSEA. Trimming took 2 bases from V and 4 from J, leaving 9 bases between them. The CDR3 nucleotides are TGCAGCGTTGAAACTAGTTTGTACGAGCAGTACTTC. Translated: CSVETSLYEQYF.

V and J are TRBV13 and TRBJ2-1; D not resolved. Trimming cost V 2 bases and J 7 bases, with 6 bases left between them. CDR3 size: 12 residues. Germline V gene sequence: CDR1 PRHDT, CDR2 FYEKMQ (reference sequence). CDR3 coding DNA: TGTGCCAGCAGCTTATTAGAAAATGAGCAGTTCTTC. It codes for CASSLLENEQFF. Full variable domain (missing parts from reference TRBV13 and TRBJ2-1): AAGVIQSPRHLIKEKRETATLKCYPIPRHDTVYWYQQGPGQDPQFLISFYEKMQSDKGSIPDRFSAQQFSDYHSELNMSSLELGDSALYFCASSLLENEQFFGPGTRLTVL.

CDR3 sequence (DNA): TGTGCCAGTATAAGGAGCGGGAGGGCCGACATCAATGAGCAGTTCTTC. Amino acids: CASIRSGRADINEQFF. This chain connects TRBV19 to TRBJ2-1; 10 bases align to TRBD2. The CDR3 runs to 16 residues. The germline gives CDR1 LNHDA, CDR2 SQIVND (reference sequence). J was trimmed by 6 bases and V by 7 bases; bases with no gene match: 12.

The genes are TRBV2 and TRBJ1-5, with 7 bases identical to TRBD1. From germline, CDR1 is SNHLY and CDR2 FYNNEI. The CDR3 consists of 13 residues. V trimming: 7 bases; J trimming: 2 bases; junction bases outside the gene matches: 2. In DNA form, the CDR3 reads TGTGCCAGCACCGGGACAGGCAATCAGCCCCAGCATTTT. Protein: CASTGTGNQPQHF.